This TCR beta chain was sequenced during a study of early T cells in non-severe SARS-CoV-2 infection. There are a few counts of this clonotype. TCRdb used MiXCR to reprocess the 5' RACE reads, holding one entry per CDR3 protein. The sample has about 59,000 distinct CDR3 sequences; over 10% are singletons. This receptor was taken from an adult who was a healthcare worker with PCR-confirmed SARS-CoV-2 infection or an uninfected control (not recorded which). This sample comprised whole blood, obtained at baseline.

Here the CDR3 DNA reads TGTGCCAGCAGCCACCGACTAGCGGGGGCAGATACGCAGTATTTT. Translation: CASSHRLAGADTQYF. The gene calls are TRBV13 and TRBJ2-3, with 12 bases fitting TRBD2. With 5 bases clipped from V and 4 bases from J, the junction kept 4 bases outside the gene matches. In germline, CDR1 is PRHDT, CDR2 FYEKMQ (reference sequence). The CDR3 totals 15 residues. The full variable domain, rest sourced from reference TRBV13 and TRBJ2-3, is AAGVIQSPRHLIKEKRETATLKCYPIPRHDTVYWYQQGPGQDPQFLISFYEKMQSDKGSIPDRFSAQQFSDYHSELNMSSLELGDSALYFCASSHRLAGADTQYFGPGTRLTVL.